Listed here are 13 T cell receptor beta chains from one sample, sequenced in a study of identical twins. TCRdb independently ran MiXCR on the 5' RACE reads; one entry per CDR3 protein. The sample lists around 240,000 distinct CDR3 sequences; approximately 10% were seen once. Sequencing was done on a sample of memory T cells sorted from blood. Every receptor here comes from a man aged 50-59 years in good health.

The CDR3 loop reads CSAKNDTGELFF. CDR3 nucleotide sequence: TGCAGTGCTAAGAATGACACCGGGGAGCTGTTTTTT. The chain couples TRBV20-1 to TRBJ2-2; D unclear. Trimming pared 4 bases from V and 3 bases from J, leaving 6 bases between. The CDR3 is 12 residues long. CDR1 and CDR2 from the germline V gene are DFQATT and SNEGSKA (reference sequence).

This clonotype has at least ten counts. V usage is TRBV28 and J usage is TRBJ2-5; 7 bases match TRBD2. This CDR3 spans 15 amino acids. Germline V gene sequence: CDR1 MDHEN, CDR2 SYDVKM. The V gene end was trimmed by 4 bases and the J gene end by 5 bases; junction bases not matched to a gene: 10. The CDR3 protein is CASSSTSSLLETQYF. The CDR3 DNA follows: TGTGCCAGCAGTTCGACTAGCAGTTTGCTGGAGACCCAGTACTTC.

This clonotype was counted many times. This CDR3 reads CSARDWGAITDTQYF. CDR3 nucleotide sequence: TGCAGTGCTAGAGATTGGGGAGCAATCACAGATACGCAGTATTTT. V and J are TRBV20-1 and TRBJ2-3, with a weak D call TRBD2 (5 bases). CDR3 length: 15 residues. Between the trimmed V and J ends, which lost 0 bases and 2 bases, there was a span of 12 bases. The germline V gene has CDR1 DFQATT and CDR2 SNEGSKA (reference sequence).

This clonotype was recorded at least ten times. The V and J genes are TRBV5-1 and TRBJ1-2; 10 nucleotides match TRBD1. Germline CDR1 reads SGHRS; CDR2 reads YFSETQ. The CDR3 spans 15 residues. V was clipped by 4 bases and J by 2 bases; unmatched bases: 5. The CDR3 DNA follows: TGCGCCAGCAGCCCTGGACAGGGGGTGAACTATGGCTACACCTTC. Translated, it gives CASSPGQGVNYGYTF.

This clonotype came up many times. V usage is TRBV7-2 and J usage is TRBJ1-1; D possibly corresponds to TRBD1 (6 bases). This CDR3 comprises 16 residues. V was pared by 2 bases and J by 1 base, with 14 bases between. Germline lookup yields CDR1 SGHTA and CDR2 FQGNSA. The CDR3 DNA sequence: TGTGCCAGCAGCTTACGTAAGGGGGGGGGGAACACTGAAGCTTTCTTT. The encoded protein is CASSLRKGGGNTEAFF.

This clonotype appeared many times. V is TRBV20-1 and J is TRBJ2-5; TRBD2 matches 8 bases. V was clipped by 0 bases and J by 4 bases; unmatched bases: 7. The germline gives CDR1 DFQATT, CDR2 SNEGSKA (reference sequence). The CDR3 runs 15 residues. The CDR3 sequence: CSARDLGGGTETQYF. DNA for the CDR3: TGCAGTGCTAGAGATCTCGGGGGGGGGACAGAGACCCAGTACTTC.

On this clonotype itself: The junction departs from the called germline gene at one end, perhaps through a read error. The chain is built from TRBV5-1 and TRBJ2-3; 7 bases align to TRBD1. This CDR3 contains 14 residues. Germline CDR1 reads SGHRS; CDR2 reads YFSETQ. CDR3 in DNA: TGCGCCGGCAGCTTGGACAGGATCATTGGTACGCAGTATTTT. Protein sequence: CAGSLDRIIGTQYF. The variable domain in full, with the rest retrieved from reference TRBV5-1 and TRBJ2-3, is KAGVTQTPRYLIKTRGQQVTLSCSPISGHRSVSWYQQTPGQGLQFLFEYFSETQRNKGNFPGRFSGRQFSNSRSEMNVSTLELGDSALYLCAGSLDRIIGTQYFGPGTRLTVL.

This clonotype was recorded a few times. This chain connects TRBV5-1 to TRBJ2-5, with a tentative D call TRBD2 (5 bases). CDR1 SGHRS and CDR2 YFSETQ come from the germline V gene. V lost 0 bases and J 4 bases, leaving 13 bases between the germline ends. This CDR3 spans 15 amino acids. CDR3 sequence (DNA): TGCGCCAGCAGCTTGGGCGGCGCGGGTGCAGAGACCCAGTACTTC. It specifies CASSLGGAGAETQYF. Full variable domain (remainder filled in from reference TRBV5-1 and TRBJ2-5): KAGVTQTPRYLIKTRGQQVTLSCSPISGHRSVSWYQQTPGQGLQFLFEYFSETQRNKGNFPGRFSGRQFSNSRSEMNVSTLELGDSALYLCASSLGGAGAETQYFGPGTRLLVL.

At least ten counts were recorded for this clonotype. The chain is built from TRBV20-1 and TRBJ2-5; D not resolved. Trimming stripped 0 bases from V and 7 bases from J, with 12 bases between. The length of the CDR3 is 13 residues. Germline V gene data show CDR1 as DFQATT and CDR2 as SNEGSKA (reference sequence). The CDR3 region has the DNA TGCAGTGCTAGAGATTGGCTCATCGGGACCCAGTACTTC. It codes for CSARDWLIGTQYF.

This clonotype occurred a few times. V and J are TRBV7-8 and TRBJ1-1, with a tentative D call TRBD1 (5 bases). With 1 base removed from V and 1 base from J, the gap between germline ends came to 7 bases. This CDR3 has 14 residues. The germline gives CDR1 SGHVS, CDR2 FQNEAQ. The CDR3 protein is CASSLGQRNTEAFF. The CDR3 region has the DNA TGTGCCAGCAGCTTAGGACAGAGGAACACTGAAGCTTTCTTT.

This clonotype was detected many times. The chain couples TRBV12-3 or TRBV12-4 to TRBJ1-2; D not certain. The CDR3 has 10 amino acids. V shed 4 bases and J shed 8 bases, with 5 bases lying between them. In nucleotides, the CDR3 is TGTGCCAGCAGTTCTAAAGGCTACACCTTC. This translates into CASSSKGYTF.

This clonotype has a count of ten or more. V is TRBV28 and J is TRBJ2-4; D is unclear. This CDR3 has 16 residues. Trimming shortened V by 7 bases and J by 0 bases, and 16 bases separated the two germline ends. The V gene's germline CDR1 is MDHEN and CDR2 SYDVKM. This CDR3 is CASKGRRRIAKNIQYF. As DNA, the CDR3 is TGTGCCAGCAAGGGCCGTCGCCGGATAGCCAAAAACATTCAGTACTTC.

A remark on this clonotype: This sequence may be a read error, since a much larger clone differs from it by one base. The chain recombines TRBV4-1 with TRBJ2-5; D is tentatively TRBD1 or TRBD2 (5 bases each). Germline V lookup: CDR1 MGHRA, CDR2 YSYEKL. This CDR3 has 15 amino acids. CDR3: CASSRAGWEQETQHF. For the CDR3, the DNA is TGCGCCAGCAGCCGGGCAGGGTGGGAGCAAGAGACCCAGCACTTC.